Below, 13 T cell receptor beta chains from the same sample are listed, as sequenced in a study of cytomegalovirus exposure and HLA in healthy donors. TCRdb keeps only in-frame clones here, not all; method: immunoSEQ multiplex PCR. The profile shows about 66,000 clones, around 97% of them singletons. The sequenced sample consisted of PBMCs. The receptors were sampled from a woman under 30 in good health and CMV-seropositive.

This chain links TRBV9 with TRBJ2-7; 9 positions agree with TRBD2. The CDR3 sequence is 15 residues long. Germline trimming cut 0 bases from V and 2 bases from J; bases unmatched to any gene: 3. CDR1 is SGDLS and CDR2 is YYNGEE in the germline V gene. The CDR3 sequence is CASSVGASGTYEQYF. The CDR3 DNA reads TGTGCCAGCAGCGTAGGGGCTAGCGGGACCTACGAGCAGTACTTC. The variable domain in full, with the rest retrieved from reference TRBV9 and TRBJ2-7, is DSGVTQTPKHLITATGQRVTLRCSPRSGDLSVYWYQQSLDQGLQFLIQYYNGEERAKGNILERFSAQQFPDLHSELNLSSLELGDSALYFCASSVGASGTYEQYFGPGTRLTVT.

The chain employs TRBV19 and TRBJ2-3; unclear D gene. The germline V gene has CDR1 LNHDA and CDR2 SQIVND (reference sequence). Trimming cost V 5 bases and J 2 bases, with 11 bases left between them. The CDR3 loop spans 14 amino acids. CDR3: CASSPRDNTDTQYF. CDR3 in DNA: TGTGCCAGTAGTCCAAGAGACAACACAGATACGCAGTATTTT. Combining the CDR3 with reference TRBV19 and TRBJ2-3 gives the whole variable domain DGGITQSPKYLFRKEGQNVTLSCEQNLNHDAMYWYRQDPGQGLRLIYYSQIVNDFQKGDIAEGYSVSREKKESFPLTVTSAQKNPTAFYLCASSPRDNTDTQYFGPGTRLTVL.

The sample holds one count of this clone. The chain links TRBV18 to TRBJ2-7; TRBD1 matches 8 bases. The V gene end was trimmed by 5 bases and the J gene end by 5 bases; junction bases not matched to a gene: 11. Germline loops: CDR1 KGHSH, CDR2 LQKENI. There are 15 residues in the CDR3. CDR3 sequence reads: CASSASTGARDEQYF. The CDR3 DNA follows: TGTGCCAGCTCAGCATCGACAGGGGCTCGCGACGAGCAGTACTTC.

The V call is TRBV4-1, the J call TRBJ2-1, with D hard to call. CDR1 MGHRA and CDR2 YSYEKL come from the germline V gene. This CDR3 has 14 residues. Trimming took 0 bases from V and 7 from J, leaving 10 bases between them. The CDR3 nucleotides are TGCGCCAGCAGCCAAGAGTCAGAGAGGAATGAGCAGTTCTTC. Translated: CASSQESERNEQFF.

The rearrangement links TRBV7-9 to TRBJ2-1; 10 bases agree with TRBD2. In germline, CDR1 is SEHNR, CDR2 FQNEAQ (reference sequence). After removal of 5 bases from V and 6 bases from J, the junction contained 13 bases not matched to a gene. The length of the CDR3 is 17 residues. As DNA, the CDR3 is TGTGCCAGCAGCCCGAGGCCAGCGGGAGGGCCTGGCAATGAGCAGTTCTTC. Its protein product is CASSPRPAGGPGNEQFF.

V usage is TRBV29-1 and J usage is TRBJ2-2, with 7 bases that match TRBD2. V dropped 6 bases and J dropped 5; count of bases not matched to a gene: 12. Germline CDR1 and CDR2: SQVTM and ANQGSEA. CDR3 size: 15 residues. CDR3 nucleotide sequence: TGCAGCGTCGCACCCCCGGGGGGAACGACCGGGGAGCTGTTTTTT. Its protein product is CSVAPPGGTTGELFF.

The rearrangement links TRBV27 to TRBJ2-7; 10 bases match TRBD1. Trimming took 4 bases from V and 2 from J; bases not matched to a gene: 2. There are 14 residues in the CDR3. Per germline, CDR1 MNHEY and CDR2 SMNVEV (reference sequence). The CDR3 DNA follows: TGTGCCAGCAGTTCCGACAGGGGGCCCTACGAGCAGTACTTC. It translates to CASSSDRGPYEQYF.

This chain's CDR3 is CASSLDVGDYGYTF. The CDR3 region has the DNA TGTGCCAGCAGCTTGGATGTCGGGGACTATGGCTACACCTTC. The V gene is TRBV5-4, the J gene TRBJ1-2; D ambiguous. This CDR3 contains 14 residues. The germline V and J ends were trimmed by 0 bases and 3 bases, with 9 bases remaining between them. Per germline, CDR1 SGHNT and CDR2 YYREEE (reference sequence).

The chain carries TRBV7-9 and TRBJ2-1; D perhaps matches TRBD1 (7 bases). Germline lookup yields CDR1 SEHNR and CDR2 FQNEAQ (reference sequence). CDR3 length: 17 residues. Trimming took 5 bases from V and 5 from J, leaving 22 bases between them. CDR3 DNA: TGTGCCAGCAGCCCCCCCGCGGGACAGAACGGAGACAATGAGCAGTTCTTC. Protein: CASSPPAGQNGDNEQFF.

The chain is built from TRBV27 and TRBJ1-1, with D possibly matching TRBD1 (5 bases). CDR3 size: 15 residues. Trimming pared 8 bases from V and 1 base from J, leaving 17 bases between. Germline lookup yields CDR1 MNHEY and CDR2 SMNVEV (reference sequence). CDR3 nucleotides: TGTGCCAGCCGACCACACAGACAGAAGAACACTGAAGCTTTCTTT. This encodes CASRPHRQKNTEAFF.

This clone has just one count. The chain joins TRBV27 to TRBJ1-2; 8 bases line up with TRBD1. Per the germline V gene, CDR1 is MNHEY and CDR2 is SMNVEV (reference sequence). The CDR3 is 14 amino acids. The J segment lost 2 bases and the V segment lost 6 bases, leaving 5 bases of the junction unmatched. The CDR3 spells CASRPWDRNYGYTF. The CDR3 DNA reads as TGTGCCAGCAGACCCTGGGACAGGAACTATGGCTACACCTTC.

V and J are TRBV9 and TRBJ2-2; the D is unclear. V lost 0 bases and J 4 bases, leaving 10 bases between the germline ends. The CDR3 is made up of 15 amino acids. Germline CDR1 is SGDLS and CDR2 is YYNGEE. The CDR3 nucleotides are TGTGCCAGCAGCGTAGGGGTCAGGTTCACCGGGGAGCTGTTTTTT. Translation: CASSVGVRFTGELFF.

V is TRBV5-1 and J is TRBJ2-2, with D tentatively TRBD2 (6 bases). Germline V lookup: CDR1 SGHRS, CDR2 YFSETQ. The CDR3 sequence is 15 residues long. Trimming stripped 3 bases from V and 1 base from J, with 10 bases between. The CDR3 DNA sequence: TGCGCCAGCAGCTGGTCTAGCGAGAACACCGGGGAGCTGTTTTTT. This encodes CASSWSSENTGELFF.